This T cell receptor (beta chain) came from a study of shared clonotypes between healthy human individuals. Selected positively for CCR7 and CD45RO-negative, naive CD8 cells excluded terminally differentiated effector memory CD45RA+ cells. Method: immunoSEQ multiplex PCR; TCRdb's copy keeps in-frame clones and lacks some. The table includes roughly 590,000 clones, over 95% detected once. Germline loops: CDR1 PRHDT, CDR2 FYEKMQ (reference sequence). This CDR3 comprises 12 residues. With V trimmed by 6 bases and J by 8 bases, 7 bases remained unmatched. The chain carries TRBV13 and TRBJ2-7; 7 nucleotides align to TRBD1. The sequence came from a woman aged 25-40 years in good health. The specimen sequenced was naive CD8+ T cells sorted from blood. CDR3 bases: TGTGCCAGCAGATACAGGGGAAACCAGCAGTACTTC. Its translation is CASRYRGNQQYF.